A selection of T cell receptor beta chains follows, all from one sample in a study of blood T cell repertoires in COVID-19. Libraries were prepared by immunoSEQ multiplex PCR; TCRdb keeps only in-frame clonotypes and omits some of them. In the table there are 200,000 to 250,000 clones, around 88% of which are singletons. Specimen: peripheral blood. The receptor source for this set is a man younger than 35 with active or convalescent COVID-19. Each CDR3 is given with its conserved first and last residue.

>TRBV20-1|TRBJ2-5
CSASVAGQETQYF
>TRBV7-9|TRBJ1-5
CASSHVMDRGNQPQHF
>TRBV6-2/TRBV6-3|TRBJ2-6
CASSLRGRSGANVLTF
>TRBV7-2|TRBJ1-2
CASSSSRTASLNYGYTF
>TRBV4-2|TRBJ2-5
CASSQGHASGADQETQYF
>TRBV28|TRBJ1-5
CASSLLRGLSNQPQHF
>TRBV5-1|TRBJ2-1
CASSISTGHTEQFF
>TRBV30|TRBJ1-4
CAWRQGGAVEKLFF
>TRBV19|TRBJ1-5
CASRRDRGQPQHF
>TRBV28|TRBJ1-1
CASKEGAYTEAFF
>TRBV7-9|TRBJ1-5
CASSRDTSNQPQHF
>TRBV7-6|TRBJ2-1
CASAILAGEGNEQFF
>TRBV21-1|TRBJ1-5
CASSPGGNQPQHF
>TRBV7-6|TRBJ2-7
CASSSLSGSSYEQYF
>TRBV27|TRBJ2-7
CASSLVLGATAEQYF
>TRBV12-5|TRBJ1-3
CASGLALGGGAGNTIYF